One sample yielded the 29 T cell receptor beta chains listed below, sequenced in a study of T-cell reconstitution after alpha-beta-depleted transplantation in children. TCRbeta library preparation incorporated unique molecular identifiers. TCRdb reprocessed the PCR reads via MiXCR and lists one record per CDR3 protein. Found here are about 340,000 distinct CDR3 sequences, approximately 10% of them singletons; the top ten hold approximately 2.3%. Sequenced here: PBMCs from the stem cell graft donor, sampled from the stem cell graft. These receptors originate from a human donor who donated a stem cell graft to a child with acute lymphoblastic leukemia.

Ten or more counts support this clonotype. This chain joins TRBV9 and TRBJ1-2; the match to TRBD1 covers 7 bases. V dropped 4 bases and J dropped 7; count of bases not matched to a gene: 10. The CDR3 has 14 amino acids. Per the germline V gene, CDR1 is SGDLS and CDR2 is YYNGEE. The CDR3 DNA is TGTGCCAGCAGCACCCAGACAGGGCTAGGTGGCTACACCTTC. Amino acid sequence: CASSTQTGLGGYTF.

This clonotype was counted a few times. This rearrangement joins TRBV25-1 to TRBJ1-2; D may be TRBD1 (5 bases). V lost 4 bases and J lost 8, with 11 bases in between. This CDR3 spans 12 amino acids. The germline V gene encodes CDR1 MGHDK and CDR2 SYGVNS. The CDR3 DNA reads TGTGCCAGCAGTGTTTGGGGGGAGGGCTACACCTTC. It codes for CASSVWGEGYTF.

The chain links TRBV7-2 to TRBJ2-7; 8 bases agree with TRBD1. This CDR3 region has 14 residues. Germline lookup yields CDR1 SGHTA and CDR2 FQGNSA. J gave up 7 bases and V 5 bases, and 10 bases lay outside the gene matches. CDR3 in DNA: TGTGCCAGCAGCATACAGGGGGGCTCGGGGGAGCAGTACTTC. Amino acid sequence: CASSIQGGSGEQYF.

This clonotype was detected only a few times. The chain carries TRBV4-2 and TRBJ1-1; D is undetermined. V lost 5 bases to trimming and J lost 1 base, with 8 bases between them. The CDR3 loop spans 13 amino acids. Per the germline V gene, CDR1 is LGHNA and CDR2 is YNFKEQ. CDR3 bases: TGTGCCAGCAGCGAAAGGGAGAACACTGAAGCTTTCTTT. Translation gives CASSERENTEAFF.

Points on this clonotype: At one end the junction does not follow the germline gene, possibly because of a read error. The chain carries TRBV7-7 and TRBJ2-1, with 10 bases lining up with TRBD1. There are 14 residues in the CDR3. Germline CDR1 and CDR2: SSHAT and FNYEAQ (reference sequence). CDR3 coding DNA: TGTGCTAGCAGCCCGAGACAGGGGGCGAATGAGCAGTTCTTC. It encodes CASSPRQGANEQFF.

The V and J genes are TRBV20-1 and TRBJ2-2, with TRBD1 identical over 8 bases. Germline-derived CDR1 and CDR2 are DFQATT and SNEGSKA (reference sequence). The V gene end was trimmed by 1 base and the J gene end by 4 bases; junction bases not matched to a gene: 5. This CDR3 spans 15 amino acids. This CDR3 is CSARGRGRGTGELFF. As DNA, the CDR3 is TGCAGTGCTAGAGGCAGGGGGCGCGGCACCGGGGAGCTGTTTTTT.

The J gene is TRBJ1-4, the V gene TRBV18; the D gene is possibly TRBD1 (5 bases). Germline assignment: CDR1 KGHSH and CDR2 LQKENI. V was clipped by 0 bases and J by 6 bases, with 11 bases between them. The CDR3 length is 15 residues. CDR3 residues: CASSPPEGGDEKLFF. The DNA for the CDR3 is TGTGCCAGCTCACCACCGGAGGGAGGGGATGAAAAACTGTTTTTT.

The chain combines TRBV3-1 with TRBJ2-4; TRBD2 matches 9 bases. CDR3 length: 17 amino acids. J gave up 1 base and V 5 bases, and 9 bases lay outside the gene matches. CDR1 and CDR2 from the germline V gene are LGHDT and YNNKEL (reference sequence). The CDR3 DNA reads as TGTGCCAGCAGCGACCCCTTCAGCGGGAGGGCCAAAAACATTCAGTACTTC. Translated: CASSDPFSGRAKNIQYF.

The rearrangement links TRBV6-1 to TRBJ1-5, with 7 nucleotides matching TRBD1. The CDR3 totals 15 residues. Germline V CDR1 and CDR2: MNHNS, SASEGT. V lost 5 bases to trimming and J lost 6 bases; unmatched junction nucleotides: 10. DNA of the CDR3: TGTGCCAGCAGTCCAGACAGGGTTGAGGCTCAGCCCCAGCATTTT. Translated: CASSPDRVEAQPQHF.

J is TRBJ2-7 and V is TRBV20-1; 7 nucleotides match TRBD2. CDR1 and CDR2 from the germline V gene are DFQATT and SNEGSKA (reference sequence). CDR3 length equals 14 residues. J was trimmed by 3 bases and V by 6 bases; bases with no gene match: 11. CDR3 residues: CSAPSGTTIYEQYF. CDR3 nucleotides: TGCAGTGCCCCATCCGGGACTACAATCTACGAGCAGTACTTC.

The rearrangement joins TRBV29-1 to TRBJ1-5; D is possibly TRBD1 (6 bases). The V and J ends lost 1 base and 1 base respectively, with 14 bases between them. The CDR3 spans 16 residues. The germline V gene has CDR1 SQVTM and CDR2 ANQGSEA. DNA for the CDR3: TGCAGCGTTGAAGTCCCGCTTCAGGGGAGCAATCAGCCCCAGCATTTT. It codes for CSVEVPLQGSNQPQHF.

This clonotype was observed a handful of times. CDR3 nucleotide sequence: TGTGCCAGCAGCTTAGAGAATTGGGGACTAGCGGGAGATGAGCAGTTCTTC. It codes for CASSLENWGLAGDEQFF. This chain links TRBV7-8 with TRBJ2-1; 14 nucleotides match TRBD2. CDR3 size: 17 residues. The ends lost 1 base at V and 8 bases at J; junction bases unmatched: 7. Germline CDR1 is SGHVS and CDR2 is FQNEAQ.

This clonotype was seen more than once but under ten times. The chain couples TRBV6-1 to TRBJ1-1; D may be TRBD1 (6 bases). The V gene lost 5 bases and the J gene lost 4 bases, with 20 bases spanning the gap. CDR3 length: 16 residues. Germline V gene sequence: CDR1 MNHNS, CDR2 SASEGT. In nucleotides, the CDR3 is TGTGCCAGCAGTCTCTTACCCGGGGGGGCGATCACTGAAGCTTTCTTT. Its protein product is CASSLLPGGAITEAFF.

This sequence joins TRBV12-3 or TRBV12-4 and TRBJ2-1; possibly TRBD1 for D (5 bases). The CDR3 consists of 15 residues. V dropped 7 bases and J dropped 0 bases, with 13 bases sitting between them. This chain's CDR3 is CASTLGASSYNEQFF. CDR3 in DNA: TGTGCCAGCACCCTTGGGGCGAGCTCCTACAATGAGCAGTTCTTC.

This clonotype occurred a few times. The gene calls are TRBV29-1 and TRBJ2-3; possibly TRBD1 or TRBD2 for D (5 bases each). This CDR3 comprises 15 residues. The V and J ends lost 6 bases and 1 base respectively, with 17 bases between them. Germline V gene sequence: CDR1 SQVTM, CDR2 ANQGSEA. The CDR3 spells CSVEGTPPGTDTQYF. The CDR3, as DNA: TGCAGCGTCGAGGGGACCCCGCCAGGCACAGATACGCAGTATTTT.

This clonotype was seen more than once but under ten times. V is TRBV11-1 and J is TRBJ2-1, with 9 bases that match TRBD2. The CDR3 is made up of 18 amino acids. V was clipped by 5 bases and J by 3 bases; unmatched bases: 14. Germline CDR1 SGHAT, CDR2 FQDESV (reference sequence). The chain's CDR3 is CASSPGYLTSGNYNEQFF. Written as DNA, the CDR3 is TGTGCCAGCAGCCCAGGGTACTTGACTAGCGGCAACTACAATGAGCAGTTCTTC.

This sequence joins TRBV12-5 and TRBJ1-2; no firm D call. Germline lookup yields CDR1 LGHNT and CDR2 FRNRAP. The CDR3 covers 13 residues. The V end was cut by 1 base, the J end by 6 bases, with 9 bases between. CDR3 nucleotides: TGTGCTAGTGGTTTGGGAGAGGGAAATGGCTACACCTTC. It yields the protein CASGLGEGNGYTF.

This clonotype was picked up many times. CDR3 sequence (DNA): TGTGCCATCAGAGGACAGGTTAACGGGGAGCTGTTTTTT. This codes for CAIRGQVNGELFF. The rearrangement joins TRBV10-3 to TRBJ2-2; 7 positions match TRBD1. In germline, CDR1 is ENHRY, CDR2 SYGVKD. This CDR3 is 13 amino acids long. V shed 6 bases, J shed 7 bases, and the junction held 5 bases outside the gene matches.

CDR3 DNA sequence: TGCAGTGCTACCCTACCGGACACCGCTTTCTTTACACAAGAGACCCAGTACTTC. Translation gives CSATLPDTAFFTQETQYF. V and J are TRBV20-1 and TRBJ2-5; D might be TRBD1 (5 bases). CDR1 and CDR2 from the germline V gene are DFQATT and SNEGSKA (reference sequence). Trimming removed 4 bases from V and 2 bases from J, with 26 bases in between. The CDR3 contains 18 residues.

This clonotype was detected ten times or more. This chain connects TRBV7-3 to TRBJ2-2, with D uncertain. This CDR3 comprises 14 residues. Germline loops: CDR1 SGHTA, CDR2 FQGTGA. Trimming stripped 5 bases from V and 6 bases from J, with 13 bases between. The chain's CDR3 is CASSQRAGAGELFF. The CDR3 DNA follows: TGTGCCAGCAGCCAAAGAGCCGGTGCCGGGGAGCTGTTTTTT.

V and J are TRBV6-1 and TRBJ2-7; 9 nucleotides align to TRBD2. Germline V gene data show CDR1 as MNHNS and CDR2 as SASEGT. J lost 2 bases, V lost 5 bases, and 10 bases had no gene match. The CDR3 has 16 residues. CDR3 nucleotides: TGTGCCAGCAGTCCTGTTAGCGGGAGAGCCCCCTACGAGCAGTACTTC. Amino acid sequence: CASSPVSGRAPYEQYF.

The chain is built from TRBV14 and TRBJ2-2; D possibly corresponds to TRBD1 (6 bases). The V gene lost 4 bases and the J gene lost 0 bases, with 12 bases spanning the gap. Germline-derived CDR1 and CDR2 are SGHDN and FVKESK. CDR3 length: 16 amino acids. The CDR3 protein is CASSPTGLTNTGELFF. The CDR3 bases are TGTGCCAGCAGCCCGACAGGATTGACGAACACCGGGGAGCTGTTTTTT.

This clonotype was detected a few times. This chain uses TRBV7-8 with TRBJ2-6; TRBD1 matches 7 bases. CDR3 length: 18 amino acids. Germline V gene sequence: CDR1 SGHVS, CDR2 FQNEAQ. V dropped 2 bases and J dropped 2; count of bases not matched to a gene: 9. The CDR3 nucleotides read TGTGCCAGCAGCTTAAGGGCAGGGGGTGGGGCTGGGGCCAACGTCCTGACTTTC. It codes for CASSLRAGGGAGANVLTF.

A few counts support this clonotype. The chain combines TRBV5-1 with TRBJ2-3; TRBD2 matches at 7 bases. Trimming took 0 bases from V and 3 from J; bases not matched to a gene: 7. The CDR3 runs 16 residues. Per the germline V gene, CDR1 is SGHRS and CDR2 is YFSETQ. CDR3 sequence: CASSLELAGRTDTQYF. CDR3 in DNA: TGCGCCAGCAGCTTGGAATTAGCGGGCCGTACAGATACGCAGTATTTT.

V is TRBV10-3 and J is TRBJ1-2, with D perhaps matching TRBD1 (5 bases). The CDR3 runs to 18 residues. Germline V gives CDR1 ENHRY, CDR2 SYGVKD. Written as DNA, the CDR3 is TGTACCTTCAGTTTCGTTTTGTGGGACGCCCGGGAGAGGTATGGCTACACCTTC. As protein: CTFSFVLWDARERYGYTF.

This clonotype was counted at least ten times. This chain connects TRBV6-2 or TRBV6-3 to TRBJ2-6; TRBD1 agrees at 9 bases. Germline V CDR1 and CDR2: MNHEY, SVGEGT. J gave up 1 base and V 0 bases, and 7 bases lay outside the gene matches. The CDR3 has 19 residues. The DNA for the CDR3 is TGTGCCAGCAGTTACTCGACCGGGACAGGGTTTTCTGGGGCCAACGTCCTGACTTTC. It codes for CASSYSTGTGFSGANVLTF.

This clonotype was observed a handful of times. The J gene is TRBJ2-1, the V gene TRBV7-3, with TRBD1 matching over 9 bases. Unmatched junction bases numbered 5, after V lost 0 bases and J lost 2 bases. CDR1 and CDR2 from the germline V gene are SGHTA and FQGTGA. The CDR3 contains 17 residues. In DNA form, the CDR3 reads TGTGCCAGCAGCTTAACGTTGGGACAGGGTCCCTACAATGAGCAGTTCTTC. It yields the protein CASSLTLGQGPYNEQFF.

This clonotype was observed a handful of times. The chain recombines TRBV5-1 with TRBJ2-3; D is ambiguous. CDR1 is SGHRS, CDR2 YFSETQ, per germline. The ends were cut back, 2 bases at V and 5 bases at J, with 12 bases in the middle. This CDR3 is 14 amino acids long. The CDR3 loop is CASSFMGGEDTQYF. The CDR3 DNA is TGCGCCAGCAGCTTCATGGGTGGGGAAGATACGCAGTATTTT. The whole variable domain, filled in from reference TRBV5-1 and TRBJ2-3, reads KAGVTQTPRYLIKTRGQQVTLSCSPISGHRSVSWYQQTPGQGLQFLFEYFSETQRNKGNFPGRFSGRQFSNSRSEMNVSTLELGDSALYLCASSFMGGEDTQYFGPGTRLTVL.

In its sample, this clonotype was seen a few times. The J gene is TRBJ2-2, the V gene TRBV12-3 or TRBV12-4; 7 bases agree with TRBD1. J gave up 5 bases and V 6 bases, and 3 bases lay outside the gene matches. The CDR3 contains 13 residues. In DNA form, the CDR3 reads TGTGCCAGCAGGGCGACAGGGACCGGGGAGCTGTTTTTT. This codes for CASRATGTGELFF.